This T cell receptor beta chain appears in the sequencing data of a study of cytomegalovirus exposure and HLA in healthy donors. Findings and caveats of the study: Solely CMV serostatus was available to characterize immune exposure.

The study ran its PCR with 60 Vbeta and 13 Jbeta primers. Sequencing used immunoSEQ multiplex PCR; TCRdb keeps in-frame clones, though not all of them. In the table there are 170,000 or so clones, 75% to 90% of which are singletons. CDR3 length: 15 amino acids. Germline CDR1 and CDR2: SGHVS and FNYEAQ. The V segment lost 4 bases and the J segment 7 bases; nucleotides outside the gene matches: 9. Nominal health characterized the donors when sampled, though unrecorded immune exposures were likely. As to this clone: Its antigen remains unidentified.

The sequence was obtained from a woman between 18 and 30 years old in good health and CMV-seronegative. Source material: PBMCs. The chain links TRBV7-6 to TRBJ2-1; 8 positions match TRBD1. The CDR3 nucleotides read TGTGCCAGCAGCTCAAACAGGGGGTCTCAAAATGAGCAGTTCTTC. Its protein is CASSSNRGSQNEQFF.